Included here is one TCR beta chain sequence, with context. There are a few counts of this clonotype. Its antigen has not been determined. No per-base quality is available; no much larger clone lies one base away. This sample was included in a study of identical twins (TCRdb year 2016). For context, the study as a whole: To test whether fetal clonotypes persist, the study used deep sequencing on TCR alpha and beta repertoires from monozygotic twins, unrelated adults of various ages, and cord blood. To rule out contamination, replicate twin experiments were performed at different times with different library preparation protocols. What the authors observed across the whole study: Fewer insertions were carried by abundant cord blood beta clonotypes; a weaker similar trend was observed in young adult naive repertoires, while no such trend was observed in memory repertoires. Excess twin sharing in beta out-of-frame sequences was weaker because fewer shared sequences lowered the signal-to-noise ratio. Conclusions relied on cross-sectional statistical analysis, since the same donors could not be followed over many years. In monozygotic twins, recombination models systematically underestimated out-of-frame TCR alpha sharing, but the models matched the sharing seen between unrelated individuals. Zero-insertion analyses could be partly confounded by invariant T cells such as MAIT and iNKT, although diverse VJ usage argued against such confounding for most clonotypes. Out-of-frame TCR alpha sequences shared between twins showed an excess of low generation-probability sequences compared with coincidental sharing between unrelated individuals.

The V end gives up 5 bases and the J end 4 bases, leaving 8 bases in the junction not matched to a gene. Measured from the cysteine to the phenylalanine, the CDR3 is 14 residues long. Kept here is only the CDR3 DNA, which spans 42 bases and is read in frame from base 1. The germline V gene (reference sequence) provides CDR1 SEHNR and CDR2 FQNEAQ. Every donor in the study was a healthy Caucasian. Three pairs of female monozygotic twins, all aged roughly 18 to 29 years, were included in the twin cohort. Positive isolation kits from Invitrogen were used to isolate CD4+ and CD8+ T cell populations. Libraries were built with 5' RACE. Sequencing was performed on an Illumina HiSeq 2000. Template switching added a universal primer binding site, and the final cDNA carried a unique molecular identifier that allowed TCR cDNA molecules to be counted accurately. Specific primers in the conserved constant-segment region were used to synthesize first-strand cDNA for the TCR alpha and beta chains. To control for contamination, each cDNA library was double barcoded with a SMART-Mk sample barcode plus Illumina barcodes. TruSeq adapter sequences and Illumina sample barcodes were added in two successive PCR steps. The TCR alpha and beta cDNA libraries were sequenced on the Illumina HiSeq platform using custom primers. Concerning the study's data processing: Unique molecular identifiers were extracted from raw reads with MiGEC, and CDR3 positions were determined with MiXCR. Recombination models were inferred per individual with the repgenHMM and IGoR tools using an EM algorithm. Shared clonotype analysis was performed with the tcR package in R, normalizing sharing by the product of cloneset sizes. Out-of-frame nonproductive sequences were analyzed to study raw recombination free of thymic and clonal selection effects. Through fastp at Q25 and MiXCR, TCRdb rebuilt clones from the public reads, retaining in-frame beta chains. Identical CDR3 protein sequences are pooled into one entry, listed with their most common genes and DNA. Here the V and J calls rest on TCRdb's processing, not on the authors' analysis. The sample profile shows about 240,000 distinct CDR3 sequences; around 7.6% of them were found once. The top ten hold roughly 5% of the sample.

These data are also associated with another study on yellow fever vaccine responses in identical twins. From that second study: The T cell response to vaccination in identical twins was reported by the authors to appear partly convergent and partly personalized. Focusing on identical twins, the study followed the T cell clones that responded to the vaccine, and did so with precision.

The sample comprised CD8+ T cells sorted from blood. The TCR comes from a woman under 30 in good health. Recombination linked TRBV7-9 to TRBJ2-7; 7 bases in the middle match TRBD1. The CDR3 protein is CASSQPGQRYEQYF. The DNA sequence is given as TGTGCCAGCAGCCAACCGGGACAGCGTTACGAGCAGTACTTC.